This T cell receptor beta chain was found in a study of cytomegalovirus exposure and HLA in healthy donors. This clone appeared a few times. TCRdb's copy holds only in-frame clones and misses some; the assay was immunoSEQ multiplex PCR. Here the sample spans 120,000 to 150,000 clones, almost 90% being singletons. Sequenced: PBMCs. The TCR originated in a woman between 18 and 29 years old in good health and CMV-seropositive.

CDR3 loop: CASSERGQGLYAPLHF. The CDR3 DNA reads TGTGCCAGCAGTGAGCGAGGACAGGGGTTGTACGCACCCCTCCACTTT. The V gene is TRBV2, the J gene TRBJ1-6, with TRBD1 identical over 9 bases. Losses at the gene ends were 3 bases for V and 11 bases for J; bases not matched to a gene: 11. The CDR3 has 16 amino acids. Germline V gene data show CDR1 as SNHLY and CDR2 as FYNNEI.